The present T cell receptor (beta chain) was sequenced within a study of shared clonotypes between healthy human individuals. Sequencing was performed with immunoSEQ multiplex PCR; in TCRdb, only in-frame clones are kept and a portion is missing. The repertoire has 600,000 to 750,000 clones, roughly 72% of them found once; the top ten carry under 2%. The CDR3 totals 15 residues. The V end was cut by 2 bases, the J end by 5 bases, with 16 bases between. From germline, CDR1 is MNHEY and CDR2 SVGAGI. Negatively enriched CD4+ T cells were divided by CD45RA into naive and memory. The specimen sequenced was memory CD4+ T cells sorted from blood. Subset meaning: CD45RA-negative fraction. The rearrangement joins TRBV6-5 to TRBJ2-7, with unresolved D. The receptor comes from a woman between 25 and 40 years old in good health. CDR3 in amino acids: CASSYRVGGWDEQYF. CDR3 DNA sequence: TGTGCCAGCAGTTACCGAGTCGGCGGATGGGACGAGCAGTACTTC.